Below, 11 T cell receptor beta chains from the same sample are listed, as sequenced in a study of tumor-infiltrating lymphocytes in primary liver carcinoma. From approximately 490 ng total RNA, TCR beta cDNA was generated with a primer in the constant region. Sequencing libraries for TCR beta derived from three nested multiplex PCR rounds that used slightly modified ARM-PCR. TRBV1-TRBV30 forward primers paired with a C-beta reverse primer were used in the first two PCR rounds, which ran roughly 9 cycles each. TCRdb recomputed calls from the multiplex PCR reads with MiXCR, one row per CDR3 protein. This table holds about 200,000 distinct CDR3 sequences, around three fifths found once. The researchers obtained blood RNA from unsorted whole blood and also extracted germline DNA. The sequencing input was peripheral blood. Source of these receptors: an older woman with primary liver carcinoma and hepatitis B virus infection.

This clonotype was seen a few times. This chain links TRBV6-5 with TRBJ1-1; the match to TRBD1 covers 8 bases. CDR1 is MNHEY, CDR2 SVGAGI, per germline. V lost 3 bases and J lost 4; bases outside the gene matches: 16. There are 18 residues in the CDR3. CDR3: CASSYSSNPRDRRTEAFF. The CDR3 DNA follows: TGTGCCAGCAGTTATAGCTCAAACCCAAGGGACAGGCGCACTGAAGCTTTCTTT.

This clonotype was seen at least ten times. Here the CDR3 reads CASSLGREQYF. CDR3 sequence (DNA): TGTGCCAGCAGCCTCGGGCGGGAGCAGTACTTC. The J gene is TRBJ2-7, the V gene TRBV5-5, with no clear D. Trimming left V 4 bases short and J 7 bases short, with 9 bases between. The germline gives CDR1 SGHKS, CDR2 YYEKEE (reference sequence). The CDR3 is 11 amino acids.

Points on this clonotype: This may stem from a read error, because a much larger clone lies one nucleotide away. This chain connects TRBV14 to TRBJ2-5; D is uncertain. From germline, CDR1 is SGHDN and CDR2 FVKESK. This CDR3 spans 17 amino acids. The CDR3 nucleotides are TGTGCCAGCGGCCAAGAAGTTGGGATCCAGCTACAAGAGACCCAGTACTTC. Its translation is CASGQEVGIQLQETQYF.

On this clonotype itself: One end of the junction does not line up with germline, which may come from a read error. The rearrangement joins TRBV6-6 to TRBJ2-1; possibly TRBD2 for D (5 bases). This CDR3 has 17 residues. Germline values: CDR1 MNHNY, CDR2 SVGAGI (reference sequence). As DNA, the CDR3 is TGTGCCAGCAGCCGACCCAAAGCGGCTAGCTCCTACAATGAGCAGATCTTC. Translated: CASSRPKAASSYNEQIF.

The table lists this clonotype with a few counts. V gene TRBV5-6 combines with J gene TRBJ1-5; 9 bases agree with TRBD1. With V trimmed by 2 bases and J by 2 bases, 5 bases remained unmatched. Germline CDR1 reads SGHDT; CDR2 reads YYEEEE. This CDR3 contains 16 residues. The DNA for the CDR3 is TGTGCCAGCAGCTTACGGACAGGGGTCGGCAATCAGCCCCAGCATTTT. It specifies CASSLRTGVGNQPQHF. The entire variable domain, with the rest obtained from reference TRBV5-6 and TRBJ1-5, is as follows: DAGVTQSPTHLIKTRGQQVTLRCSPKSGHDTVSWYQQALGQGPQFIFQYYEEEERQRGNFPDRFSGHQFPNYSSELNVNALLLGDSALYLCASSLRTGVGNQPQHFGDGTRLSIL.

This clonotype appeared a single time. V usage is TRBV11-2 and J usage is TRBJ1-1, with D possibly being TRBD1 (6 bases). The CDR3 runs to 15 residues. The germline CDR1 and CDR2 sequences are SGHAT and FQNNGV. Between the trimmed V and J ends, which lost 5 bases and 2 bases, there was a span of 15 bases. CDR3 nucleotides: TGTGCCAGCAGCGTACCCAGGGGATACAACACTGAAGCTTTCTTT. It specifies CASSVPRGYNTEAFF. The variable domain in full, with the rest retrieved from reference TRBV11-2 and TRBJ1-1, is EAGVAQSPRYKIIEKRQSVAFWCNPISGHATLYWYQQILGQGPKLLIQFQNNGVVDDSQLPKDRFSAERLKGVDSTLKIQPAKLEDSAVYLCASSVPRGYNTEAFFGQGTRLTVV.

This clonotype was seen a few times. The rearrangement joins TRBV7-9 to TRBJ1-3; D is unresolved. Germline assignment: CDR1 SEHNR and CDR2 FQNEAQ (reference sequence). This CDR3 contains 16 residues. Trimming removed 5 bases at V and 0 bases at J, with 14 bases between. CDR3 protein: CASSGNGVLSGNTIYF. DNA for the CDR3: TGTGCCAGCAGCGGGAATGGGGTTCTCTCTGGAAACACCATATATTTT.

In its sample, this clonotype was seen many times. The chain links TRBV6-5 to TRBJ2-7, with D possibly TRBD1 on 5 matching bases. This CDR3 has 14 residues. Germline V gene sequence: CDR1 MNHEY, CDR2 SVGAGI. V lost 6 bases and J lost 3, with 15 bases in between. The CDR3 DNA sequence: TGTGCCAGCAGCCGGAAACCAACAGGCTACGAGCAGTACTTC. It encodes CASSRKPTGYEQYF.

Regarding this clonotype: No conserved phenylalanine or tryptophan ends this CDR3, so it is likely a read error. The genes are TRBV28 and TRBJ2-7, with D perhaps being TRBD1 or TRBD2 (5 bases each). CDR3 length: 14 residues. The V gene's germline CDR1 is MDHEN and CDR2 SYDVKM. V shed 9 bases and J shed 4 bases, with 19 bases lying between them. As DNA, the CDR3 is TGTGCCAGTATTGATCCGGGACCGCTATACGAGCAGTACATC. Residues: CASIDPGPLYEQYI.

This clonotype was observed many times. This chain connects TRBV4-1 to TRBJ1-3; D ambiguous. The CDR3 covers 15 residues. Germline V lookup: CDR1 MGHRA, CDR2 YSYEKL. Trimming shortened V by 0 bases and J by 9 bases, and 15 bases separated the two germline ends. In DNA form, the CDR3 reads TGCGCCAGCAGCCAAGATCGGAATGCCCGAAGCACCATATATTTT. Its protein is CASSQDRNARSTIYF.

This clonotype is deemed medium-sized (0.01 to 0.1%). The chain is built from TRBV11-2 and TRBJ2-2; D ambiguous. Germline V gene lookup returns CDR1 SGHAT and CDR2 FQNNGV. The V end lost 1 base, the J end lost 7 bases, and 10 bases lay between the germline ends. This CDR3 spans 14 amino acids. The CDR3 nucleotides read TGTGCCAGCAGCTTAGCCTCGAGCTACGGGGAGCTGTTTTTT. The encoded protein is CASSLASSYGELFF.